This T cell receptor (beta chain) was profiled in a study of shared clonotypes between healthy human individuals. The overall study: For every donor, three CD4 naive, three CD4 memory, two CD8 naive and one CD8 memory plates were used. The study's findings and limits: Naive subsets generally had larger estimated richness than memory subsets. The study found lower generation probabilities in non-shared clonotypes than in those shared by all four donors.

Here immunoSEQ multiplex PCR was the method, and the copy in TCRdb shows in-frame clones only, minus some. The table lists about 2.1 million clones, over 85% of them singletons, with less than 2% in the top ten. It was CD45RO-negative cells, positively selected for CCR7, that made up naive CD8 cells, with terminally differentiated effector memory CD45RA+ cells excluded. All participating donors were Caucasian adults from Nashville, Tennessee. CDR1 and CDR2 from the germline V gene are SGHDT and YYEEEE. V lost 2 bases and J lost 0, with 9 bases in between. The CDR3 has 15 residues. Turning to this clone: Its antigen is as yet unknown.

V and J are TRBV5-6 and TRBJ1-3; D not resolved. This TCR derives from a man between 18 and 29 years old in good health. Some clones in this sample may be carry-over from other donors' samples. Sequences were obtained from naive CD8+ T cells from PBMCs. The CDR3 sequence is CASSFGRVSGNTIYF. The DNA of the CDR3 is TGTGCCAGCAGCTTCGGAAGGGTCTCTGGAAACACCATATATTTT.